The 9 T cell receptor beta chains in this list originate from one sample, sequenced in a study of post-analysis software for immune sequencing data. Regarding the study as a whole: In patients, TRBV5-6, TRBV5-1 and TRBV20-1 belonged to four or five TRBV segments found more frequently than in controls.

TCR beta cDNA libraries included unique molecular identifiers. In TCRdb, the PCR reads were re-called with MiXCR into one record per CDR3 protein. The table includes hundreds of thousands of distinct CDR3 sequences, roughly 40% detected once. No antigen has been assigned to these receptors. Sequenced material: blood. These TCRs come from a girl aged 2 to 10 with multiple sclerosis.

This chain joins TRBV9 and TRBJ2-1; a possible D gene is TRBD1 (6 bases). V dropped 0 bases and J dropped 7 bases, with 14 bases sitting between them. The CDR3 is made up of 15 amino acids. CDR1 and CDR2 from the germline V gene are SGDLS and YYNGEE. Written as DNA, the CDR3 is TGTGCCAGCAGCGTAGGGACAGTAAACGCAAATGAGCAGTTCTTC. This translates into CASSVGTVNANEQFF.

The chain combines TRBV6-5 with TRBJ1-4; D gene ambiguous. The CDR3 is 14 residues long. Per the germline V gene, CDR1 is MNHEY and CDR2 is SVGAGI. Trimming shortened V by 1 base and J by 5 bases, and 8 bases separated the two germline ends. CDR3: CASSYLSGNEKLFF. CDR3 coding DNA: TGTGCCAGCAGTTACTTGAGCGGGAATGAAAAACTGTTTTTT.

Notes on this clonotype: The junction departs from the called germline gene at one end, perhaps through a read error. This chain links TRBV7-8 with TRBJ2-3, with TRBD2 identical over 11 bases. The CDR3 runs 16 residues. The germline V gene encodes CDR1 SGHVS and CDR2 FQNEAQ. The CDR3 DNA follows: TGTGCCGGCAGCTGGGGACTAGCGGCTAGCACAGATACGCAGTATTTT. Encoded protein: CAGSWGLAASTDTQYF. The full variable domain, in which reference TRBV7-8 and TRBJ2-3 provide the parts outside the CDR3, is GAGVSQSPRYKVAKRGQDVALRCDPISGHVSLFWYQQALGQGPEFLTYFQNEAQLDKSGLPSDRFFAERPEGSVSTLKIQRTQQEDSAVYLCAGSWGLAASTDTQYFGPGTRLTVL.

The gene calls are TRBV27 and TRBJ1-2; no clear D. This CDR3 contains 13 residues. V lost 4 bases and J lost 4, with 10 bases in between. Germline V gene data show CDR1 as MNHEY and CDR2 as SMNVEV (reference sequence). The chain's CDR3 is CASSSGRIYGYTF. The CDR3 nucleotides read TGTGCCAGCAGTTCTGGCAGGATCTATGGCTACACCTTC.

This chain joins TRBV29-1 and TRBJ2-3; no firm D call. The V end was cut by 3 bases, the J end by 5 bases, with 15 bases between. Per the germline V gene, CDR1 is SQVTM and CDR2 is ANQGSEA. The CDR3 consists of 14 residues. CDR3 region: CSVDLTPPGDTQYF. CDR3 bases: TGCAGCGTTGATTTGACTCCTCCGGGAGATACGCAGTATTTT.

This clonotype was counted a few times. V is TRBV29-1 and J is TRBJ1-2; the D gene is possibly TRBD1 (6 bases). Per the germline V gene, CDR1 is SQVTM and CDR2 is ANQGSEA. This CDR3 comprises 15 residues. Trimming removed 1 base at V and 4 bases at J, with 16 bases between. The CDR3 sequence is CSVEGVQGIPYGYTF. The CDR3 DNA is TGCAGCGTTGAAGGGGTACAGGGCATACCCTATGGCTACACCTTC. The complete variable domain, with remaining parts taken from reference TRBV29-1 and TRBJ1-2, reads SAVISQKPSRDICQRGTSLTIQCQVDSQVTMMFWYRQQPGQSLTLIATANQGSEATYESGFVIDKFPISRPNLTFSTLTVSNMSPEDSSIYLCSVEGVQGIPYGYTFGSGTRLTVV.

This chain connects TRBV13 to TRBJ2-3; 8 bases fit TRBD2. The CDR3 has 17 residues. Trimming removed 3 bases from V and 2 bases from J; junction bases left unmatched: 10. Germline-derived CDR1 and CDR2 are PRHDT and FYEKMQ (reference sequence). The CDR3 region has the DNA TGTGCCAGCAGCTTTCCCCCTCTAGCGGGCGCCACAGATACGCAGTATTTT. It translates to CASSFPPLAGATDTQYF.

CDR3 region: CATSREPQETQYF. The CDR3, as DNA: TGTGCCACCAGCAGAGAACCCCAAGAGACCCAGTACTTC. The chain combines TRBV15 with TRBJ2-5, with D hard to call. Germline CDR1 reads LNHNV; CDR2 reads YYDKDF (reference sequence). This CDR3 is 13 amino acids long. V was pared by 0 bases and J by 1 base, with 3 bases between.

J is TRBJ2-1 and V is TRBV7-8, with D possibly matching TRBD2 (5 bases). This CDR3 comprises 16 residues. V gave up 1 base and J gave up 4 bases, with 14 bases separating them. Germline V gene data show CDR1 as SGHVS and CDR2 as FQNEAQ. The CDR3 DNA reads TGTGCCAGCAGCTTAGGGTGGTCTAGCAGTTACAATGAGCAGTTCTTC. Translating gives CASSLGWSSSYNEQFF. Drawing the rest from reference TRBV7-8 and TRBJ2-1, the complete variable domain is GAGVSQSPRYKVAKRGQDVALRCDPISGHVSLFWYQQALGQGPEFLTYFQNEAQLDKSGLPSDRFFAERPEGSVSTLKIQRTQQEDSAVYLCASSLGWSSSYNEQFFGPGTRLTVL.